This T cell receptor (beta chain) derives from a study of graft-versus-host responses after intestinal transplantation. CDR3 size: 16 residues. Germline loops: CDR1 MNHNY, CDR2 SVGAGI (reference sequence). Trimming removed 6 bases from V and 4 bases from J, with 21 bases in between. Profiling relied on immunoSEQ multiplex PCR, and the TCRdb table lists in-frame clones only, not all of them. The sample has 9,900 or so clones, approximately 32% seen once. This clonotype originated in a human patient who was an organ donor for intestinal transplantation. Sample: alloreactive CD4+ T cells from a mixed lymphocyte reaction culture, taken before transplantation. The subset denotes: CFSE-low proliferating T cells sorted from roughly 6-day pre-transplant mixed lymphocyte reaction (GvH or HvG direction). J is TRBJ1-2 and V is TRBV6-6; maybe TRBD1 (6 bases). In nucleotides, the CDR3 is TGTGCCAGCAGAGCCAGACGGGACAACTCTTTCTATGGCTACACCTTC. This encodes CASRARRDNSFYGYTF.